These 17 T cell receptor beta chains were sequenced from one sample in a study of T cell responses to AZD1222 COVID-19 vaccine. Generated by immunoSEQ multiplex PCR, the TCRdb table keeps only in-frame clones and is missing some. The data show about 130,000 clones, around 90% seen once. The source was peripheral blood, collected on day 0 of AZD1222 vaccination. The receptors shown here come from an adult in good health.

CDR3 DNA: TGTGCCAGCAGTTACCCGGACAGGAGGGGTCTCGGCGAGCAGTACTTC. Translation: CASSYPDRRGLGEQYF. This chain joins TRBV6-2 or TRBV6-3 and TRBJ2-7; possibly TRBD1 for D (7 bases). V lost 2 bases to trimming and J lost 6 bases, with 20 bases between them. Germline CDR1 reads MNHEY; CDR2 reads SVGEGT. The CDR3 covers 16 residues.

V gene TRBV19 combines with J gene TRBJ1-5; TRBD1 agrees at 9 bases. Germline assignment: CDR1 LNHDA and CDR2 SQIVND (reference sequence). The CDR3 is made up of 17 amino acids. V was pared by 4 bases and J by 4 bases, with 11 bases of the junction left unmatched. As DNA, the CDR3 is TGTGCCAGTAGTAGTCCGGGACAGGGAGGGATGAATCAGCCCCAGCATTTT. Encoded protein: CASSSPGQGGMNQPQHF.

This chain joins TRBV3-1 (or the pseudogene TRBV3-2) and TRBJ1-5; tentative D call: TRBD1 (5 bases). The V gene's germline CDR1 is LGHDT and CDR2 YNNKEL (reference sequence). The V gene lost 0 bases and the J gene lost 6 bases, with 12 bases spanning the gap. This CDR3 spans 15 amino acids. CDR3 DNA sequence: TGTGCCAGCAGCCAAGATGGGGGAGGGACTCAGCCCCAGCATTTT. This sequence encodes CASSQDGGGTQPQHF.

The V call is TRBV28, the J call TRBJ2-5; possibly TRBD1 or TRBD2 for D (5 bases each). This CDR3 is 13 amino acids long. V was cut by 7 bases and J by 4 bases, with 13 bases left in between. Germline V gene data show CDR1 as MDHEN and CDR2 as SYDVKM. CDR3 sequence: CASKDGARETQYF. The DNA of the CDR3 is TGTGCCAGCAAAGACGGGGCCAGAGAGACCCAGTACTTC.

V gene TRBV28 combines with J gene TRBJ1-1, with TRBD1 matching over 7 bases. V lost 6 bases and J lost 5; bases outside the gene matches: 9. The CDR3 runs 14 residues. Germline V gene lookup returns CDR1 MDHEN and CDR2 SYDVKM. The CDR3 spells CASSSTGSRTEAFF. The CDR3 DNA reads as TGTGCCAGCAGCTCGACAGGGTCGCGGACTGAAGCTTTCTTT.

The CDR3 protein is CASSTGQSSGANVLTF. The CDR3 DNA follows: TGTGCCAGCAGCACGGGACAGAGCTCTGGGGCCAACGTCCTGACTTTC. This chain joins TRBV5-4 and TRBJ2-6; 7 bases line up with TRBD1. The CDR3 sequence is 16 residues long. Germline CDR1 reads SGHNT; CDR2 reads YYREEE (reference sequence). The J segment lost 0 bases and the V segment lost 4 bases, leaving 4 bases of the junction unmatched.

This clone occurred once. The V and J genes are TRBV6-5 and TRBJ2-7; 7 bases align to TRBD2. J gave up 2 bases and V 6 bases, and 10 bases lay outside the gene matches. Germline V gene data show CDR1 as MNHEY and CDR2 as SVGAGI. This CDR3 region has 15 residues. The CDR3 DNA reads TGTGCCAGCAGGGGGTTAGCGGGCAAAGCCTACGAGCAGTACTTC. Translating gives CASRGLAGKAYEQYF.

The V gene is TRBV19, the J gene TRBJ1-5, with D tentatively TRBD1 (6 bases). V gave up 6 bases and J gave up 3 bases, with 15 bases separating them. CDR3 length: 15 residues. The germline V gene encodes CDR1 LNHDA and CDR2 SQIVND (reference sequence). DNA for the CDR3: TGTGCCAGTAGGGAGCACGGGGGCTTCAATCAGCCCCAGCATTTT. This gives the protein CASREHGGFNQPQHF.

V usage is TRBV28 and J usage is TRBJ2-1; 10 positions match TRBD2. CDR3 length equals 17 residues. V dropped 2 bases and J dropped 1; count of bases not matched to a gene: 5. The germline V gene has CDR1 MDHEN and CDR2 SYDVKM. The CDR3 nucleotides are TGTGCCAGCAGTTTACAACCAGCGGGAGGGTCCTACAATGAGCAGTTCTTC. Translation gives CASSLQPAGGSYNEQFF.

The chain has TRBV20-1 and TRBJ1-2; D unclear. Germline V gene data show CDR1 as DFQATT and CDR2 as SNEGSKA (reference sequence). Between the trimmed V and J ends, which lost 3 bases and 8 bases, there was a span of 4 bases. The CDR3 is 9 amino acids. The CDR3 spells CSASPGYTF. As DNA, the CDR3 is TGCAGTGCTAGTCCGGGCTACACCTTC.

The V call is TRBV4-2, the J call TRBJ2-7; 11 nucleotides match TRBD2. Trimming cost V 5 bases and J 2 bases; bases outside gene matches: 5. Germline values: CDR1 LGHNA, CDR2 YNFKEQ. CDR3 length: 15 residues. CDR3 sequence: CASSTTSGSPYEQYF. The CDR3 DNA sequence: TGTGCCAGCAGCACCACTAGCGGGAGCCCCTACGAGCAGTACTTC.

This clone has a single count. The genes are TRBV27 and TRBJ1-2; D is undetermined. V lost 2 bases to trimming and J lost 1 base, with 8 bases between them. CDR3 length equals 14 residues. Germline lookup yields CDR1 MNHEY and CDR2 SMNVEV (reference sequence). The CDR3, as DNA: TGTGCCAGCAGTTTAGAGGGAGTTAACTATGGCTACACCTTC. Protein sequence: CASSLEGVNYGYTF.

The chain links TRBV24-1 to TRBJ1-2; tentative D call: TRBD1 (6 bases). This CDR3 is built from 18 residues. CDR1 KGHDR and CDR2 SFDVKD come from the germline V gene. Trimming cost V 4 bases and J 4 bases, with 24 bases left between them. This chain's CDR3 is CATSETGQELQRVYGYTF. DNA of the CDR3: TGTGCCACCAGTGAGACAGGTCAGGAGCTACAGAGGGTCTATGGCTACACCTTC.

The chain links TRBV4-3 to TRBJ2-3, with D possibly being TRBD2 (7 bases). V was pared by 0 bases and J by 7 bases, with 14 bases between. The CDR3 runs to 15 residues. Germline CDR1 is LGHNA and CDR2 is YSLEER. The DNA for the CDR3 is TGCGCCAGCAGCCAAGATAAGGGGGGGAAAAATACGCAGTATTTT. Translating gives CASSQDKGGKNTQYF.

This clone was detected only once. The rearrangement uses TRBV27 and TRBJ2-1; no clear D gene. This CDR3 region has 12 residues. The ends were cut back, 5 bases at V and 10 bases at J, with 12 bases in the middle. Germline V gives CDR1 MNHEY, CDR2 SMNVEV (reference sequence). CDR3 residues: CASSQRRQEQFF. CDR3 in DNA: TGTGCCAGCAGTCAGAGGCGGCAGGAGCAGTTCTTC.

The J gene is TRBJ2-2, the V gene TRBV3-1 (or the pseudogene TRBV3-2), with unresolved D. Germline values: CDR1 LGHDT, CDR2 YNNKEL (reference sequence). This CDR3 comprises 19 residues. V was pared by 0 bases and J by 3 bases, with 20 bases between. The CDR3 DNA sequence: TGTGCCAGCAGCCAAGAAGGCCTACCCCTAGAAAGCGACACCGGGGAGCTGTTTTTT. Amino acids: CASSQEGLPLESDTGELFF.

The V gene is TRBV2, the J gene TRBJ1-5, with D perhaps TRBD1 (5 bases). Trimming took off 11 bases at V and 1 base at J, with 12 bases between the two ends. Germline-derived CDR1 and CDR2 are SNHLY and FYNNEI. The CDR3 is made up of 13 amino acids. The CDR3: CAGNRDSNQPQHF. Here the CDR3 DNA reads TGTGCCGGAAACCGGGACAGCAATCAGCCCCAGCATTTT.